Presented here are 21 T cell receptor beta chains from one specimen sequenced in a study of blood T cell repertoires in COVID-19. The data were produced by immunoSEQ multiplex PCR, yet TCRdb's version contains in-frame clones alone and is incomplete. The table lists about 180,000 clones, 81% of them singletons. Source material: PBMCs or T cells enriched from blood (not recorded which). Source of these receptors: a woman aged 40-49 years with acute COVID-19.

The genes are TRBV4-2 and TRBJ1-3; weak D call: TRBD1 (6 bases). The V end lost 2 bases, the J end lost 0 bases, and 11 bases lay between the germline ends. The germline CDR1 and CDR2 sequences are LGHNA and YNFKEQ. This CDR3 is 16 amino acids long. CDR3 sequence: CASSQRTANSGNTIYF. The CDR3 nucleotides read TGTGCCAGCAGCCAAAGGACAGCTAACTCTGGAAACACCATATATTTT.

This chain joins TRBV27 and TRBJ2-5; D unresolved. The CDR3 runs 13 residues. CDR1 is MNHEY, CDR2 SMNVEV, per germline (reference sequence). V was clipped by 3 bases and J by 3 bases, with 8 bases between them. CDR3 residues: CASSFRSEETQYF. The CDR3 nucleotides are TGTGCCAGCAGTTTCCGGAGCGAAGAGACCCAGTACTTC.

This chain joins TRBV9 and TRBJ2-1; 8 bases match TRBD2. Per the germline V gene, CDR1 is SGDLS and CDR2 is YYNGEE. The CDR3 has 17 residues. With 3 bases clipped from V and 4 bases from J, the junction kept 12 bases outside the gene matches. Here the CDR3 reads CASSDPRGGEVYNEQFF. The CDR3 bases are TGTGCCAGCAGCGACCCCCGGGGGGGCGAGGTTTACAATGAGCAGTTCTTC. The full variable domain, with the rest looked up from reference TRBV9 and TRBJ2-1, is DSGVTQTPKHLITATGQRVTLRCSPRSGDLSVYWYQQSLDQGLQFLIQYYNGEERAKGNILERFSAQQFPDLHSELNLSSLELGDSALYFCASSDPRGGEVYNEQFFGPGTRLTVL.

The CDR3 sequence: CASSVYEGYGYTF. CDR3 nucleotides: TGTGCCAGCAGCGTATACGAGGGCTATGGCTACACCTTC. J is TRBJ1-2 and V is TRBV9, with unresolved D. The CDR3 sequence is 13 residues long. Germline V CDR1 and CDR2: SGDLS, YYNGEE. V lost 1 base and J lost 4, with 8 bases in between.

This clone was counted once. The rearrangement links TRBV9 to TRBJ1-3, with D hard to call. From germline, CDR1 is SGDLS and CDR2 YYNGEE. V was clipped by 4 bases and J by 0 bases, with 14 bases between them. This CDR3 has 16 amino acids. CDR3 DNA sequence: TGTGCCAGCAGCCCCGCCGGGAGCCGCTCTGGAAACACCATATATTTT. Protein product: CASSPAGSRSGNTIYF.

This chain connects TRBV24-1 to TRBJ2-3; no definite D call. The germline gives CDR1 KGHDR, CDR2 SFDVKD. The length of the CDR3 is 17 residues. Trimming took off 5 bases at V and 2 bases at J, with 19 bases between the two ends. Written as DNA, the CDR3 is TGTGCCACCAGTGCCCCCCTCGATAGCCGGTACACAGATACGCAGTATTTT. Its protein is CATSAPLDSRYTDTQYF.

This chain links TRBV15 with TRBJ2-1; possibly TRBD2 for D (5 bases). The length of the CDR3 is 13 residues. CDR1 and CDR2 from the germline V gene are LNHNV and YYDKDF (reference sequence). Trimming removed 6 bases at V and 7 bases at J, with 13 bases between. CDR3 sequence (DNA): TGTGCCACCAGTGCCAGCGGCCTAAATGAGCAGTTCTTC. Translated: CATSASGLNEQFF.

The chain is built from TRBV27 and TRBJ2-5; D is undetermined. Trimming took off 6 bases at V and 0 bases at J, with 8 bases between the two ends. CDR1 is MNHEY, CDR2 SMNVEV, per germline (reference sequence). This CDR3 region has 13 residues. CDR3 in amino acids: CASRRHNQETQYF. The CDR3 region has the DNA TGTGCCAGCAGGCGGCACAACCAAGAGACCCAGTACTTC.

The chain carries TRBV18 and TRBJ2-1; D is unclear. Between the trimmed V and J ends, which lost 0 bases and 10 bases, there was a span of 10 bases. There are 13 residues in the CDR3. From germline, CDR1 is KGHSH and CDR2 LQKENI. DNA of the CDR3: TGTGCCAGCTCACCACCAGAAGCTTGGGAGCAGTTCTTC. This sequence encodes CASSPPEAWEQFF.

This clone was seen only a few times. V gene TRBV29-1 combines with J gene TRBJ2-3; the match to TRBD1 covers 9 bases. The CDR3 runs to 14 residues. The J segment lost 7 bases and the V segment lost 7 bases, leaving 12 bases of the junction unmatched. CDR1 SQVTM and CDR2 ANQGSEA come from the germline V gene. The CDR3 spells CSEGQGGSGNTQYF. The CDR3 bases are TGCAGCGAGGGACAGGGCGGTTCAGGGAATACGCAGTATTTT.

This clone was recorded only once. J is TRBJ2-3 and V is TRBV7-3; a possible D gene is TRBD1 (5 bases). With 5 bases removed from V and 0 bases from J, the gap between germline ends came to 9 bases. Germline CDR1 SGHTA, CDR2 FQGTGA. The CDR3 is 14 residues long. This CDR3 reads CASSPRASTDTQYF. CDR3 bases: TGTGCCAGCAGCCCCAGGGCCAGCACAGATACGCAGTATTTT. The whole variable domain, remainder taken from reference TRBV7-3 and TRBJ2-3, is GAGVSQTPSNKVTEKGKYVELRCDPISGHTALYWYRQSLGQGPEFLIYFQGTGAADDSGLPNDRFFAVRPEGSVSTLKIQRTERGDSAVYLCASSPRASTDTQYFGPGTRLTVL.

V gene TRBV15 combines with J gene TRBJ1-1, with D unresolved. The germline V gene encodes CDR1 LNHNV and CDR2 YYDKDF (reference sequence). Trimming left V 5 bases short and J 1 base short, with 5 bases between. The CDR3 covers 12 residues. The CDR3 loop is CATSYGNTEAFF. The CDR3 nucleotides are TGTGCCACCAGCTACGGGAACACTGAAGCTTTCTTT.

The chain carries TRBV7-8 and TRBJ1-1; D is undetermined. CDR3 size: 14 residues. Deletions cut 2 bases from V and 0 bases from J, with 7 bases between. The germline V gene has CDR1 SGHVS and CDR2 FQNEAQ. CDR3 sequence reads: CASSLQVMNTEAFF. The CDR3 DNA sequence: TGTGCCAGCAGCTTACAGGTAATGAACACTGAAGCTTTCTTT.

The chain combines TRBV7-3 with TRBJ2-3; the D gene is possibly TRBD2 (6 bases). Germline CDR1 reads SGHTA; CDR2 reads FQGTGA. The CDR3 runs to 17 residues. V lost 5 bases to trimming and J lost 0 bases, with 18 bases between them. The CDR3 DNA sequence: TGTGCCAGCAGCCCCCGTGGGGTAGCGGATAGCACAGATACGCAGTATTTT. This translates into CASSPRGVADSTDTQYF.

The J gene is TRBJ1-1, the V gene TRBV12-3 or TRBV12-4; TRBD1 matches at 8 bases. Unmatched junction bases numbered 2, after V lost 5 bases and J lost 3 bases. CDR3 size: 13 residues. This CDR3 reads CASSDRGHTEAFF. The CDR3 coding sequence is TGTGCCAGCAGTGACAGGGGCCACACTGAAGCTTTCTTT.

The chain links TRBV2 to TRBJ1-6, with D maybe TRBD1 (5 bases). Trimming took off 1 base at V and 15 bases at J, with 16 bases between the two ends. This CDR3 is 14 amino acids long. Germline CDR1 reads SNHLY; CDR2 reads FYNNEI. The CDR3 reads CASSEGRGVSHLHF. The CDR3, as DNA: TGTGCCAGCAGTGAAGGAAGGGGTGTGAGCCACCTCCACTTT.

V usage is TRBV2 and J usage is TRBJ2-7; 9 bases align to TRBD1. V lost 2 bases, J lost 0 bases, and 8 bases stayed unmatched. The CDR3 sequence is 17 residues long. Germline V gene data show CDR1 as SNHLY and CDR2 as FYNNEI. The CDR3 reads CASSERAGTGYSYEQYV. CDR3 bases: TGTGCCAGCAGTGAAAGGGCAGGGACAGGGTACTCCTACGAGCAGTACGTC.

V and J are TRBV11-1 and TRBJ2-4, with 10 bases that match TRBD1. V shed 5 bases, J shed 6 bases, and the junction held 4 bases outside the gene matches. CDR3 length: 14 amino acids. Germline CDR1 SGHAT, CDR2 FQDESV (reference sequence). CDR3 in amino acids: CASSAGDRGNIQYF. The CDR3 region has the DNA TGTGCCAGCAGCGCGGGGGACAGGGGAAACATTCAGTACTTC.

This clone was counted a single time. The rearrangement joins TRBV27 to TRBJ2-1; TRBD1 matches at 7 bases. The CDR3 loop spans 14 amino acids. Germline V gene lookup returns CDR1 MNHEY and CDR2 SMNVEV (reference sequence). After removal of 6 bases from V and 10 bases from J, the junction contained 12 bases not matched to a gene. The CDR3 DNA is TGTGCCAGCAGGCCACTCGAACCGGGACAGGAGCAGTTCTTC. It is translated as CASRPLEPGQEQFF.

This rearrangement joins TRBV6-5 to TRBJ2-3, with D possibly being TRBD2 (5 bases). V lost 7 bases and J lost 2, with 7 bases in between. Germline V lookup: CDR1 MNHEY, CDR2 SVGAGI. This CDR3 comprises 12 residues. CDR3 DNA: TGTGCCAGCACCCTAGCCACAGATACGCAGTATTTT. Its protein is CASTLATDTQYF.

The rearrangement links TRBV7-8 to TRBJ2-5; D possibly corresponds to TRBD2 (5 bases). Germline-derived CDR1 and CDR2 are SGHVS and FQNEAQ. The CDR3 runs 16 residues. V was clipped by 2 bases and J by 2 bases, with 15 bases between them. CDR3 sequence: CASSLHGISGQETQYF. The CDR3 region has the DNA TGTGCCAGCAGCTTACATGGCATCTCGGGGCAAGAGACCCAGTACTTC.